These 4 T cell receptor beta chains originate from one sample sequenced in a study of blood T cell repertoires in COVID-19. This table comes from immunoSEQ multiplex PCR, and its TCRdb copy is limited to in-frame clones, with some not included. The table has 250,000 to 350,000 clones, approximately 89% seen once. Specimen: peripheral blood. These receptors all stem from an older woman with acute or convalescent COVID-19.

V and J are TRBV5-1 and TRBJ2-7; TRBD2 matches 8 bases. The CDR3 runs 15 residues. Trimming at V came to 0 bases and at J to 2 bases, leaving 4 bases not matched to a gene. From germline, CDR1 is SGHRS and CDR2 YFSETQ. CDR3 in DNA: TGCGCCAGCAGCTTGGCTGTAGCGGGGACCTACGAGCAGTACTTC. This encodes CASSLAVAGTYEQYF.

The rearrangement joins TRBV29-1 to TRBJ1-1, with no clear D. This CDR3 region has 10 residues. Trimming removed 3 bases at V and 10 bases at J, with 9 bases between. Germline CDR1 is SQVTM and CDR2 is ANQGSEA. The CDR3 region has the DNA TGCAGCGTTGAGGACGGGAGAGCTTTCTTT. Protein sequence: CSVEDGRAFF.

The chain recombines TRBV9 with TRBJ1-2; D gene ambiguous. The V gene's germline CDR1 is SGDLS and CDR2 YYNGEE. Trimming pared 4 bases from V and 4 bases from J, leaving 14 bases between. This CDR3 comprises 14 residues. CDR3 sequence: CASSLGEEGYGYTF. The DNA for the CDR3 is TGTGCCAGCAGCCTCGGGGAGGAGGGCTATGGCTACACCTTC.

J is TRBJ1-1 and V is TRBV18, with D uncertain. The CDR3 consists of 14 residues. The V gene's germline CDR1 is KGHSH and CDR2 LQKENI. Trimming cost V 2 bases and J 5 bases, with 12 bases left between them. The CDR3 here is CASSPLAAFTEAFF. CDR3 in DNA: TGTGCCAGCTCACCATTGGCGGCATTTACTGAAGCTTTCTTT.